Given below is one T cell receptor (beta chain) in context. What it recognizes is unknown. Produced via immunoSEQ multiplex PCR; TCRdb's table is partial and in-frame only. The data contain around 140,000 clones, approximately 91% of them singletons. These data originate in a study of T cell responses to AZD1222 COVID-19 vaccine. Across the whole study: The study pooled second doses at about 4 or about 12 weeks.

Findings and caveats of the study: Donors, mostly white British, included more females; clonal diversity was possibly underestimated. In the spike-specific TCR repertoire, nearly half reportedly target unmutated variant regions.

The specimen was peripheral blood, collected on day 0 of AZD1222 vaccination. The sequence was obtained from an adult in good health.

CDR3 amino acids: CAISEDRVSNQPQHF. The CDR3 bases are TGTGCCATCAGTGAGGACAGGGTGAGCAATCAGCCCCAGCATTTT. The chain carries TRBV10-3 and TRBJ1-5, with 7 bases fitting TRBD1. Germline trimming cut 2 bases from V and 1 base from J; bases unmatched to any gene: 2. This CDR3 spans 15 amino acids. Germline CDR1 reads ENHRY; CDR2 reads SYGVKD.